Below, 22 T cell receptor beta chains from the same sample are listed, as sequenced in a study of blood T cell repertoires in COVID-19. Generated by immunoSEQ multiplex PCR, the TCRdb table keeps only in-frame clones and is missing some. The sample lists 100,000 to 130,000 clones, more than 80% seen once, with approximately 4.9% in the top ten. The sequenced material came from peripheral blood. The receptors were sampled from a man aged 35-49 years with active or convalescent COVID-19.

The J gene is TRBJ2-1, the V gene TRBV5-1; 14 positions match TRBD2. Germline assignment: CDR1 SGHRS and CDR2 YFSETQ. The junction had 6 bases not matched to a gene; V was cut back by 0 bases and J by 1 base. This CDR3 spans 19 amino acids. The CDR3 is CASSLVRTSGRSSYNEQFF. CDR3 DNA: TGCGCCAGCAGCTTGGTTAGGACTAGCGGGAGGAGTTCCTACAATGAGCAGTTCTTC.

This clone was observed a handful of times. The CDR3 DNA reads TGCAGCGTTGAAGGCGAGACAGTCTACAATGAGCAGTTCTTC. It specifies CSVEGETVYNEQFF. The V call is TRBV29-1, the J call TRBJ2-1; maybe TRBD1 (5 bases). V was clipped by 1 base and J by 3 bases, with 10 bases between them. CDR3 length: 14 amino acids. Germline-derived CDR1 and CDR2 are SQVTM and ANQGSEA.

The CDR3 coding sequence is TGTGCCAGCAGTTACAGTCCTAGGGGGCACTACAATGAGCAGTTCTTC. This sequence encodes CASSYSPRGHYNEQFF. V gene TRBV6-2 or TRBV6-3 combines with J gene TRBJ2-1; 7 bases are a match to TRBD1. This CDR3 has 16 residues. The V segment lost 2 bases and the J segment 3 bases; nucleotides outside the gene matches: 7. Germline CDR1 and CDR2: MNHEY and SVGEGT.

The chain recombines TRBV6-5 with TRBJ1-2; D unresolved. CDR1 is MNHEY, CDR2 SVGAGI, per germline. The ends were cut back, 6 bases at V and 8 bases at J, with 19 bases in the middle. This CDR3 has 14 residues. The DNA of the CDR3 is TGTGCCAGCAGCGCGCAGGAGGGCTTGAGCGGCTACACCTTC. Amino acids: CASSAQEGLSGYTF.

This clone was seen just once. The J gene is TRBJ2-1, the V gene TRBV9; 8 nucleotides match TRBD2. Germline CDR1 reads SGDLS; CDR2 reads YYNGEE. The CDR3 extends over 14 amino acids. Losses at the gene ends were 7 bases for V and 8 bases for J; bases not matched to a gene: 11. The CDR3 DNA reads as TGTGCCAGCGGGAAGGGTAGCGGGAACGATGAGCAGTTCTTC. Amino acids: CASGKGSGNDEQFF. The full variable domain, with the rest looked up from reference TRBV9 and TRBJ2-1, is DSGVTQTPKHLITATGQRVTLRCSPRSGDLSVYWYQQSLDQGLQFLIQYYNGEERAKGNILERFSAQQFPDLHSELNLSSLELGDSALYFCASGKGSGNDEQFFGPGTRLTVL.

In regard to this clone: In the same sample, other DNA sequences code for this CDR3. J is TRBJ1-4 and V is TRBV4-3; a weak D match, TRBD1 (6 bases). Between the trimmed V and J ends, which lost 2 bases and 8 bases, there was a span of 9 bases. The CDR3 runs 13 residues. Per germline, CDR1 LGHNA and CDR2 YSLEER. The CDR3 spells CASSQRQGEKLFF. In DNA form, the CDR3 reads TGCGCCAGCAGCCAACGCCAGGGGGAAAAACTGTTTTTT.

The chain links TRBV5-4 to TRBJ1-1; TRBD1 might be the D (6 bases). Trimming shortened V by 4 bases and J by 0 bases, and 13 bases separated the two germline ends. The CDR3 runs 15 residues. Germline V gives CDR1 SGHNT, CDR2 YYREEE (reference sequence). As DNA, the CDR3 is TGTGCCAGCAGCCTCGGGGGGCAGGTGAACACTGAAGCTTTCTTT. As protein: CASSLGGQVNTEAFF.

The chain couples TRBV9 to TRBJ2-2, with TRBD1 as a possible D gene (6 bases). CDR1 is SGDLS and CDR2 is YYNGEE in the germline V gene. V was trimmed by 3 bases and J by 4 bases, leaving 10 bases between them. This CDR3 contains 14 residues. DNA of the CDR3: TGTGCCAGCAGCGCCCAGGGGTTCACCGGGGAGCTGTTTTTT. It is translated as CASSAQGFTGELFF.

This clone was seen a single time. The rearrangement joins TRBV12-5 to TRBJ2-7, with D tentatively TRBD2 (6 bases). Trimming cost V 2 bases and J 2 bases, with 7 bases left between them. The CDR3 is 13 residues long. CDR1 and CDR2 (germline): LGHNT, FRNRAP. The CDR3 DNA reads as TGTGCTAGTGGTTTGTCGGGGGCCTACGAGCAGTACTTC. It encodes CASGLSGAYEQYF.

The chain recombines TRBV9 with TRBJ1-3; no reliable D call. From germline, CDR1 is SGDLS and CDR2 YYNGEE. V was clipped by 2 bases and J by 0 bases, with 9 bases between them. The CDR3 has 15 amino acids. The CDR3 region has the DNA TGTGCCAGCAGCGTTACACATTCCTCTGGAAACACCATATATTTT. Amino acids: CASSVTHSSGNTIYF.

The chain uses TRBV19 and TRBJ2-1; TRBD2 matches 10 bases. Germline V lookup: CDR1 LNHDA, CDR2 SQIVND (reference sequence). With 3 bases clipped from V and 6 bases from J, the junction kept 8 bases outside the gene matches. The CDR3 sequence is 16 residues long. This chain's CDR3 is CASSIGIAGGGNEQFF. The CDR3 DNA is TGTGCCAGTAGTATTGGGATAGCGGGAGGTGGCAATGAGCAGTTCTTC.

The chain is built from TRBV24-1 and TRBJ2-5; 7 nucleotides line up with TRBD2. Germline lookup yields CDR1 KGHDR and CDR2 SFDVKD. CDR3 length equals 17 residues. Unmatched junction bases numbered 12, after V lost 4 bases and J lost 2 bases. CDR3 bases: TGTGCCACCAGTGAATGGGGAATGTCTAGCGGACAAGAGACCCAGTACTTC. Its protein is CATSEWGMSSGQETQYF.

V is TRBV5-1 and J is TRBJ2-1, with 10 bases that match TRBD1. V lost 4 bases, J lost 6 bases, and 13 bases stayed unmatched. The CDR3 is 17 residues long. CDR1 is SGHRS and CDR2 is YFSETQ in the germline V gene. CDR3 region: CASSTTGTGDGRNEQFF. DNA for the CDR3: TGCGCCAGCAGCACTACCGGGACAGGGGATGGGCGCAATGAGCAGTTCTTC. Looking up the rest from reference TRBV5-1 and TRBJ2-1 gives the full variable domain: KAGVTQTPRYLIKTRGQQVTLSCSPISGHRSVSWYQQTPGQGLQFLFEYFSETQRNKGNFPGRFSGRQFSNSRSEMNVSTLELGDSALYLCASSTTGTGDGRNEQFFGPGTRLTVL.

The chain carries TRBV4-1 and TRBJ1-2, with TRBD1 identical over 9 bases. The V gene end was trimmed by 2 bases and the J gene end by 3 bases; junction bases not matched to a gene: 13. The CDR3 loop spans 18 amino acids. CDR1 and CDR2 from the germline V gene are MGHRA and YSYEKL. CDR3 bases: TGCGCCAGCAGCCAACGAACAACCCGGGACAGGGCACACTATGGCTACACCTTC. It yields the protein CASSQRTTRDRAHYGYTF.

The chain couples TRBV28 to TRBJ2-2; 10 nucleotides match TRBD1. Germline CDR1 is MDHEN and CDR2 is SYDVKM. J gave up 3 bases and V 6 bases, and 7 bases lay outside the gene matches. The CDR3 is made up of 16 amino acids. Written as DNA, the CDR3 is TGTGCCAGCAGGAAACCGGGACAGGGGCACACCGGGGAGCTGTTTTTT. Encoded protein: CASRKPGQGHTGELFF.

The chain is built from TRBV25-1 and TRBJ1-4; tentatively, D is TRBD1 (5 bases). V gave up 5 bases and J gave up 5 bases, with 12 bases separating them. The CDR3 contains 14 residues. Germline lookup yields CDR1 MGHDK and CDR2 SYGVNS. For the CDR3, the DNA is TGTGCCAGCAGTTTTGTAGACAGAAATGAAAAACTGTTTTTT. Translated: CASSFVDRNEKLFF.

V and J are TRBV28 and TRBJ2-3; the D gene is possibly TRBD1 (6 bases). V was pared by 3 bases and J by 5 bases, with 33 bases between. The CDR3 is 21 amino acids. The germline gives CDR1 MDHEN, CDR2 SYDVKM. The CDR3 is CASSFWGYRTVRDTAGDTQYF. In DNA form, the CDR3 reads TGTGCCAGCAGTTTTTGGGGGTACCGTACCGTGAGGGACACCGCAGGAGATACGCAGTATTTT. The full variable domain, rest sourced from reference TRBV28 and TRBJ2-3, is DVKVTQSSRYLVKRTGEKVFLECVQDMDHENMFWYRQDPGLGLRLIYFSYDVKMKEKGDIPEGYSVSREKKERFSLILESASTNQTSMYLCASSFWGYRTVRDTAGDTQYFGPGTRLTVL.

The sample holds one count of this clone. The chain couples TRBV28 to TRBJ2-7; D gene unclear. V lost 5 bases and J 3 bases, leaving 14 bases between the germline ends. The CDR3 extends over 14 amino acids. Germline V gene data show CDR1 as MDHEN and CDR2 as SYDVKM. This CDR3 reads CASSLGYGNYEQYF. CDR3 DNA: TGTGCCAGCAGTCTCGGTTATGGTAACTACGAGCAGTACTTC.

CDR3 sequence reads: CASECCTSGRDTQYF. CDR3 coding DNA: TGCGCCAGCGAGTGTTGCACTAGTGGTAGAGATACGCAGTATTTT. This sequence joins TRBV10-1 and TRBJ2-3; weak D call: TRBD2 (5 bases). This CDR3 comprises 15 residues. From germline, CDR1 is WNHNN and CDR2 SYGVQD (reference sequence). Trimming stripped 8 bases from V and 5 bases from J, with 20 bases between.

The chain links TRBV14 to TRBJ1-2; D perhaps matches TRBD1 (5 bases). CDR1 SGHDN and CDR2 FVKESK come from the germline V gene. The germline V and J ends were trimmed by 1 base and 8 bases, with 20 bases remaining between them. This CDR3 is 16 amino acids long. The CDR3 region has the DNA TGTGCCAGCAGCCAAGTAGTAGGAGGGGCACAAACAGGCTACACCTTC. This gives the protein CASSQVVGGAQTGYTF. Looking up the rest from reference TRBV14 and TRBJ1-2 gives the full variable domain: EAGVTQFPSHSVIEKGQTVTLRCDPISGHDNLYWYRRVMGKEIKFLLHFVKESKQDESGMPNNRFLAERTGGTYSTLKVQPAELEDSGVYFCASSQVVGGAQTGYTFGSGTRLTVV.

This chain's CDR3 is CASSEFGTGPGNTIYF. The CDR3 DNA reads TGTGCCAGCAGTGAGTTCGGGACAGGGCCTGGAAACACCATATATTTT. The chain uses TRBV6-1 and TRBJ1-3; 9 positions match TRBD1. Trimming removed 3 bases from V and 2 bases from J; junction bases left unmatched: 5. CDR1 and CDR2 (germline): MNHNS, SASEGT. CDR3 length: 16 residues.

The rearrangement links TRBV7-3 to TRBJ2-2; the D is unclear. The germline CDR1 and CDR2 sequences are SGHTA and FQGTGA. This CDR3 region has 15 residues. V was cut by 5 bases and J by 6 bases, with 16 bases left in between. DNA for the CDR3: TGTGCCAGCAGCGCCCAAGAGGCGTCGGCCGGGGAGCTGTTTTTT. Translation: CASSAQEASAGELFF.